The subject of this entry is one T cell receptor (beta chain). Sequencing was at survey level. The method was immunoSEQ multiplex PCR; TCRdb's version includes in-frame clones alone and lacks a portion of them. Of approximately 5,000 clones in the sample, 80% to 90% were seen once. V was shortened by 5 bases and J by 7 bases, with 23 bases between the two germline ends. Germline-derived CDR1 and CDR2 are MDHEN and SYDVKM. The CDR3 is 16 amino acids. The source of the sample is a study of pediatric ulcerative colitis. This chain uses TRBV28 with TRBJ1-1, with D tentatively TRBD1 (5 bases). This sequence originates from a boy younger than 18 with mild ulcerative colitis. The sequencing sample was made of blood. The CDR3 DNA reads as TGTGCCAGCAGTCCGGAGGACGTCCCCCTGGGGGGTGAAGCTTTCTTT. Its protein product is CASSPEDVPLGGEAFF.